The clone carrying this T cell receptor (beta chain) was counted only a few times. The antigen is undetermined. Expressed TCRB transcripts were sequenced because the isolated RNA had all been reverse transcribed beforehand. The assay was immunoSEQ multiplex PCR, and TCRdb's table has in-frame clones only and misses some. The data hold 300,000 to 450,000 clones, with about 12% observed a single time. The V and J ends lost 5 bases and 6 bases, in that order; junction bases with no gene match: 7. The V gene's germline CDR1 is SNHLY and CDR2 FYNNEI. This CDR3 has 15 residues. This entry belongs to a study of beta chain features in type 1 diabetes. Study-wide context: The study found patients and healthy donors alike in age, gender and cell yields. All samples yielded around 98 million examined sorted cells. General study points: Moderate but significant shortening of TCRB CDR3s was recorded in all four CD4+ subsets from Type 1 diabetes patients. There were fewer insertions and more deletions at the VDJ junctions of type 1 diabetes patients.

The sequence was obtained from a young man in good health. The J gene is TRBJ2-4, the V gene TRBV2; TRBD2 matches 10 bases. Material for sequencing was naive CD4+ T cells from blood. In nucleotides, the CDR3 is TGTGCCAGCAGTTATTCGACTAGCGGGCGAAACATTCAGTACTTC. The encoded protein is CASSYSTSGRNIQYF.